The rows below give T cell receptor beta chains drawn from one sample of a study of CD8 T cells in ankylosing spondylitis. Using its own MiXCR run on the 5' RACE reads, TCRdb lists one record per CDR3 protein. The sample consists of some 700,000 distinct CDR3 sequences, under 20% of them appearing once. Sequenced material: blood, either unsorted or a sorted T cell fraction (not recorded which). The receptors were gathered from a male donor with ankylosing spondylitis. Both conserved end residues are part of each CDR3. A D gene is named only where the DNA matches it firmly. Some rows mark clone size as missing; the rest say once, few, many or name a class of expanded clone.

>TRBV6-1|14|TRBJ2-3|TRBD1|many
CASSDQGAADTQYF
TGTGCCAGCAGTGACCAGGGGGCCGCAGATACGCAGTATTTT
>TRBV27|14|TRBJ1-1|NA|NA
CASSLSGTGPEAFF
TGTGCCAGCAGTTTATCCGGTACAGGGCCTGAAGCTTTCTTT
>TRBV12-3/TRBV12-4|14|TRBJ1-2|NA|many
CASTAQTPNYGYTF
TGTGCCAGCACCGCCCAAACCCCTAACTATGGCTACACCTTC
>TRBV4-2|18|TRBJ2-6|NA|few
CASSPSAADSSGANVLTF
TGTGCCAGCAGCCCAAGTGCAGCCGATAGCTCTGGGGCCAACGTCCTGACTTTC
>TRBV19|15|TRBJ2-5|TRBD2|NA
CASSRDYDEGETQYF
TGTGCCAGTTCCCGGGACTACGATGAGGGAGAGACCCAGTACTTC
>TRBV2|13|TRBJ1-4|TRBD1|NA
CASKGQGPEKLFF
TGTGCCAGTAAGGGACAGGGGCCCGAAAAACTGTTTTTT
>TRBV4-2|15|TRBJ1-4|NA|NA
CASSQAAGQNEKLFF
TGTGCCAGCAGCCAAGCTGCAGGGCAAAATGAAAAACTGTTTTTT
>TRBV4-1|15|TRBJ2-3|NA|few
CASSQDGREADTQYF
TGCGCCAGCAGCCAAGATGGAAGGGAAGCAGATACGCAGTATTTT
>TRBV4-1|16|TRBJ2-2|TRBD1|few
CASSHPGQGNTGELFF
TGCGCCAGCAGCCACCCGGGACAGGGGAACACCGGGGAGCTGTTTTTT
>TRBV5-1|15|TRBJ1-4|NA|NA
CASSFAGATNEKLFF
TGCGCCAGCAGCTTCGCCGGTGCAACTAATGAAAAACTGTTTTTT
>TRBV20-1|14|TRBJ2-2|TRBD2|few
CSALSGEGTGELFF
TGCAGTGCTCTTTCCGGGGAGGGCACCGGGGAGCTGTTTTTT
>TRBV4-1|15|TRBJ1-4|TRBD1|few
CASSQEVQGAEKLFF
TGCGCCAGCAGCCAAGAGGTACAGGGGGCAGAAAAACTGTTTTTT
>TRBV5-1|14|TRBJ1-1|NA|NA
CASSLAGRGTEAFF
TGCGCCAGCAGCTTGGCCGGTCGGGGGACTGAAGCTTTCTTT
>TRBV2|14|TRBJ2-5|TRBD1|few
CASRETGNQETQYF
TGTGCCAGCAGAGAGACAGGGAACCAAGAGACCCAGTACTTC
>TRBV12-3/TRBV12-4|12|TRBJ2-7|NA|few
CASTHDWREQYF
TGTGCCAGCACCCACGATTGGCGAGAGCAGTACTTC
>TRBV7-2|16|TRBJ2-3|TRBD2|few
CASSLLAGGFTDTQYF
TGTGCCAGCAGCTTACTAGCGGGGGGCTTCACAGATACGCAGTATTTT
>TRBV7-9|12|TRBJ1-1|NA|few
CATRGEYTEAFF
TGTGCCACAAGGGGGGAGTACACTGAAGCTTTCTTT
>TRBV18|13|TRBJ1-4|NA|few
CASSPGQHEKLFF
TGTGCCAGCTCACCAGGGCAACATGAAAAACTGTTTTTT
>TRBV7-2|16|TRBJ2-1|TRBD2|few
CASSLVGSGRGNEQFF
TGTGCCAGCAGCTTAGTGGGTAGCGGGAGGGGCAATGAGCAGTTCTTC
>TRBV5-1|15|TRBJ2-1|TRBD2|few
CASSFSSGIYNEQFF
TGCGCCAGCAGCTTTTCTAGCGGGATCTACAATGAGCAGTTCTTC
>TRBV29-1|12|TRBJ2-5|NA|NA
CSVDRQQETQYF
TGCAGCGTTGATCGACAGCAAGAGACCCAGTACTTC
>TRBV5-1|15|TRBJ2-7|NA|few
CASSLEEGRVYEQYF
TGCGCCAGCAGCCTGGAGGAGGGAAGGGTCTACGAGCAGTACTTC
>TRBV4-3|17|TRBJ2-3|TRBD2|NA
CASSPDLSAGGADTQYF
TGCGCCAGCAGCCCGGACCTCTCAGCGGGAGGCGCAGATACGCAGTATTTT
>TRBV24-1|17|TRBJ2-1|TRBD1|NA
CATSDKTRGQGYNEQFF
TGTGCCACCAGTGATAAAACTCGAGGACAGGGCTACAATGAGCAGTTCTTC
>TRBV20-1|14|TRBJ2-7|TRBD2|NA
CSARTSGKGYKQYF
TGCAGTGCTCGGACTAGCGGGAAGGGCTACAAGCAGTACTTC
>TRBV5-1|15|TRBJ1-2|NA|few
CASSLEGGMTYGYTF
TGCGCCAGCAGCTTGGAAGGGGGAATGACCTATGGCTACACCTTC
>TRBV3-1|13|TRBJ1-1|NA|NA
CASSRAELTEAFF
TGTGCCAGCAGCCGAGCTGAACTGACTGAAGCTTTCTTT
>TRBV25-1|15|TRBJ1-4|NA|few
CASSERTGPNEKLFF
TGTGCCAGCAGTGAACGAACAGGGCCAAATGAAAAACTGTTTTTT
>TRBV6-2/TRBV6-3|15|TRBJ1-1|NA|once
CASSFKPPDGIKAFF
TGTGCCAGCAGTTTCAAACCTCCGGACGGAATTAAAGCTTTCTTT
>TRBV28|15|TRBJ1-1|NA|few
CASSPSGRALTEAFF
TGTGCCAGCAGTCCCTCAGGGAGGGCTTTGACTGAAGCTTTCTTT
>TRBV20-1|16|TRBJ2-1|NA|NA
CSARPLGDERYNEQFF
TGCAGTGCTAGACCCCTGGGGGATGAGCGGTACAATGAGCAGTTCTTC
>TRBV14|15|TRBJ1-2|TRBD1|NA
CASSQAGTGGRGYTF
TGTGCCAGCAGCCAAGCCGGGACAGGGGGCCGTGGCTACACCTTC
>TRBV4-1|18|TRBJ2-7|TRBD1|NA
CASSQDQVRTGWSVEQYF
TGCGCCAGCAGCCAAGATCAAGTGAGGACAGGGTGGTCCGTCGAGCAGTACTTC
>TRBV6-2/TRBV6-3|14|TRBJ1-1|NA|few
CASTHSEGRTEAFF
TGTGCCAGCACTCATTCGGAGGGAAGGACTGAAGCTTTCTTT
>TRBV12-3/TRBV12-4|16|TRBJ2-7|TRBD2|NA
CASSAGTSGNYYEQYF
TGTGCCAGCAGTGCCGGGACTAGCGGGAATTACTACGAGCAGTACTTC
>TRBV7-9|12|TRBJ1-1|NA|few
CASTLLDTEAFF
TGTGCCAGCACCCTACTGGACACTGAAGCTTTCTTT
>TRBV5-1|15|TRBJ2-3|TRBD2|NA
CASSMMGGSTDTQYF
TGCGCCAGCAGCATGATGGGGGGGTCTACAGATACGCAGTATTTT
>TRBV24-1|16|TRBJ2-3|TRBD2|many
CATSEPTSGSTDTQYF
TGTGCCACCAGTGAGCCTACTAGCGGCAGCACAGATACGCAGTATTTT
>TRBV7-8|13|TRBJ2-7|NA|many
CASSFSSSYEQYF
TGTGCCAGCAGTTTCTCCAGCTCCTACGAGCAGTACTTC
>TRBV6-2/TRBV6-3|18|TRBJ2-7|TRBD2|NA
CASSYSAPRTSGSYEQYF
TGTGCCAGCAGTTACTCGGCGCCCCGGACTAGCGGCTCCTACGAGCAGTACTTC
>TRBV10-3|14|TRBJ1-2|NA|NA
CAISESTTDYGYTF
TGTGCCATCAGTGAGTCGACGACAGACTATGGCTACACCTTC
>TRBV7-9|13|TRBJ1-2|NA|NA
CASSFGDLYGYTF
TGTGCCAGCAGCTTCGGGGACCTCTATGGCTACACCTTC
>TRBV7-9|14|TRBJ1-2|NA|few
CASSTNMLVYGYTF
TGTGCCAGCAGCACCAACATGTTAGTGTATGGCTACACCTTC
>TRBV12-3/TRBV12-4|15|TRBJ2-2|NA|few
CASSLWGGNAGELFF
TGTGCCAGCAGTTTGTGGGGGGGCAACGCCGGGGAGCTGTTTTTT
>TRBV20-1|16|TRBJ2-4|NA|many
CSAEWGVGGSKNIQYF
TGCAGTGCCGAATGGGGGGTAGGCGGCTCCAAAAACATTCAGTACTTC
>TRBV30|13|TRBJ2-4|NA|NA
CAWSYNSKNIQYF
TGTGCCTGGAGTTACAACTCAAAAAACATTCAGTACTTC
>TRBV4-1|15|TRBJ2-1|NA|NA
CASSQPTGLYNEQFF
TGCGCCAGCAGCCAACCCACGGGACTTTACAATGAGCAGTTCTTC
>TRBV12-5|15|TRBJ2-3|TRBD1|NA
CASGQGQGAGDTQYF
TGTGCTAGTGGTCAGGGACAGGGGGCAGGGGATACGCAGTATTTT
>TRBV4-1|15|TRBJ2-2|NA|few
CASSQDPLSAGELFF
TGCGCCAGCAGCCAAGACCCCCTCAGTGCCGGGGAGCTGTTTTTT
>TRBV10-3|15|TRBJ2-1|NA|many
CAISESDSSYNEQFF
TGTGCCATCAGTGAGTCGGACAGCTCCTACAATGAGCAGTTCTTC
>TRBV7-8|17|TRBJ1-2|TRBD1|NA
CASSRGTGGAEEYGYTF
TGTGCCAGCAGCCGCGGGACAGGGGGCGCGGAGGAATATGGCTACACCTTC
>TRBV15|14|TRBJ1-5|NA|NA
CATMAAGGNQPQHF
TGTGCCACCATGGCTGCAGGGGGCAATCAGCCCCAGCATTTT
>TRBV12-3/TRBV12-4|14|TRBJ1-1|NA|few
CASSPSVAGTEAFF
TGTGCCAGCAGTCCCTCCGTGGCTGGCACTGAAGCTTTCTTT
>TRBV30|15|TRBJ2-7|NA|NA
CAWSRQAKSSYEQYF
TGTGCCTGGAGTCGTCAGGCTAAAAGCTCCTACGAGCAGTACTTC
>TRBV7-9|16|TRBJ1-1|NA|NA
CASSFGFAGMNTEAFF
TGTGCCAGCAGCTTTGGGTTCGCCGGTATGAACACTGAAGCTTTCTTT
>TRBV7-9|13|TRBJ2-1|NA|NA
CASSHRERNEQFF
TGTGCCAGCAGCCACCGGGAACGAAATGAGCAGTTCTTC
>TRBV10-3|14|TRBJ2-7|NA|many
CAISDGRYSYEQYF
TGTGCCATCAGTGATGGGCGGTACTCCTACGAGCAGTACTTC
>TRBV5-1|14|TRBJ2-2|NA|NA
CASSRIPEAGELFF
TGCGCCAGCAGCCGGATTCCTGAGGCCGGGGAGCTGTTTTTT
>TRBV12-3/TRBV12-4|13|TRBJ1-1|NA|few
CASSASPGLGAFF
TGTGCCAGCAGTGCGTCCCCGGGACTAGGAGCTTTCTTT
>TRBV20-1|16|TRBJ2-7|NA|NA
CSAPPLLGGAAYEQYF
TGCAGTGCACCACCCCTCTTAGGTGGTGCAGCCTACGAGCAGTACTTC